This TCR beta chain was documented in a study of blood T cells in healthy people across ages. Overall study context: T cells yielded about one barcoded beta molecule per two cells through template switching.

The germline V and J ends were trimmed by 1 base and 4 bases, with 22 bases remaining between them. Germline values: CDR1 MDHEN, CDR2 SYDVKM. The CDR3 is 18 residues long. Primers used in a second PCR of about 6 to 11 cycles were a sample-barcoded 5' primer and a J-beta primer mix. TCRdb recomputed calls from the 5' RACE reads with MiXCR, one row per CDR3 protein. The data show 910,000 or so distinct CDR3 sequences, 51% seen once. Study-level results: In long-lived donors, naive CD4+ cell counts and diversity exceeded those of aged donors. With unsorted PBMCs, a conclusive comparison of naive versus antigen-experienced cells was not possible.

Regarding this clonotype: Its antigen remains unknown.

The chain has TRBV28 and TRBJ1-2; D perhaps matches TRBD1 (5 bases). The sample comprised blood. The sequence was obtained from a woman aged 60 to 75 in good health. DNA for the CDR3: TGTGCCAGCAGTTTATATCCGGGGGTTTATGCGGGAAGCTATGGCTACACCTTC. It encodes CASSLYPGVYAGSYGYTF.